Reported below is one T cell receptor beta chain. Its cognate antigen is unknown. This record comes from a study of T-cell memory formation after mild COVID-19. TCRdb reprocessed the 5' RACE reads with MiXCR, giving one entry per CDR3 protein. The repertoire includes about 350,000 distinct CDR3 sequences, roughly an eighth of them detected once, and about 20% sits in the top ten. CDR1 and CDR2 from the germline V gene are SGHRS and YFSETQ. Deletions cut 0 bases from V and 5 bases from J, with 8 bases between. The CDR3 runs 14 residues. General study results and limits: Among contracting clones, CD4+ were mainly CM/EM and CD8+ enriched in EMRA. Several responding clones turned up in pre-infection memory, indicating that cross-reactive memory may have taken part. Contracting clones, day 15 to 85, had balanced CD4/CD8, and later expanders favored CD4+. The second-wave clones peaking on day 37 were not confirmed as SARS-CoV-2-specific.

Input material: PBMCs or a T cell subset sorted from them (not recorded which). The chain carries TRBV5-1 and TRBJ1-4; D is unresolved. The TCR sequence derives from a man between 18 and 35 years old who had mild COVID-19 (a few samples of this study predate the infection). Cell type and time point are not known. The CDR3 loop reads CASSLDEGNEKLFF. CDR3 sequence (DNA): TGCGCCAGCAGCTTGGACGAGGGAAATGAAAAACTGTTTTTT.